This note documents a single TCR beta chain sequence. The antigen it binds to is not known. No per-base quality is available; no much larger clone lies one base away. The sample is drawn from a study of blood T cell repertoires in COVID-19 (dated by TCRdb to 2020 to 2021). About the full investigation: Samples from collaborators originated in the United States, Italy and Spain and spanned both the acute and convalescent phases of COVID-19. The material from the prospective study consisted of cDNA or gDNA derived from T cells, B-cell-depleted T cells, or PBMCs. The sample metadata nearly always contained a de-identified subject ID, COVID-19 status, age in years and sex. The samples were drawn from the first 160 participants of the ongoing ImmuneRACE study and from 950 to 1,500 subjects provided by 6 global collaborators. Deeply sampled blood TCRbeta repertoires from subjects exposed to, actively infected with, or recovered from COVID-19 were included in the dataset. A freely available public database, intended as a resource for researchers studying the immune response to SARS-CoV-2, is where the repertoires were released. Where HLA class I and class II types were available, the types were taken from metadata supplied by the sample provider, not from assay-based typing.

The germline V gene sets CDR1 to MNHEY and CDR2 to SVGAGI. The CDR3 numbers 12 residues from cysteine through phenylalanine. Only the CDR3 DNA stays, 36 bases, in frame from base 1. Trimming costs V 6 bases and J 5 bases, and their ends lie 7 bases apart. General conclusions and limits of the study: How much clinical and demographic metadata was included differed by source and by participant, and the metadata was provided uncurated.

Collaborating institutions collected whole blood in K2EDTA tubes following their own protocols. Collaborator samples were shipped for TCRbeta analysis as frozen whole blood, isolated PBMCs, or DNA extracted from either sample type. The immunoSEQ Assay, a bias-controlled multiplex PCR, was used to amplify TCRbeta CDR3 regions from genomic DNA. The authors' pipeline ran thus. Nucleated cell counts per sample were estimated from amplification of reference gene primers within the assay. To quantify the absolute abundance of each unique TCRbeta CDR3 rearrangement, sequence reads were collapsed and filtered. Productive Simpson clonality was computed per sample as the square root of Simpson's diversity index over productive rearrangements. The immuneACCESS repertoire file appears here via TCRdb, limited to in-frame rearrangements. These files lack a portion of the clones; in checked studies, under half of the deficit traces to unresolved V genes, and the cause of the others is not known. The D gene and trimming were derived from the DNA, and the V and J assignments and clone size from that table. The sample data list some 95,000 clones, and about 80% of these were observed just once. The top ten clones comprise approximately 25% of the sample.

This receptor was identified in a man aged 70 or older with acute or convalescent COVID-19. What was sequenced was peripheral blood. The rearranged chain carries TRBV6-5 and TRBJ1-4, with no reliable assignment of the D segment. In nucleotides, the sequence is TGTGCCAGCAGCCCAGGAAATGAAAAACTGTTTTTT. This translates into CASSPGNEKLFF.